This TCR beta chain comes out of a study of shared clonotypes between healthy human individuals (dated by TCRdb to 2018 to 2020). Describing the broader study: The cohort comprised a couple of women and a few men aged 18 to 49 years. For each donor, CD4 naive and CD4 memory were each given three plates, CD8 naive was given two plates, and CD8 memory was given one plate. Blood TCR repertoires of 5 or 6 healthy adults were deeply sequenced to estimate repertoire size and the extent of clonotype sharing between individuals. To increase sequencing depth and limit assay-specific biases, TCR repertoire library preparation and sequencing were carried out by different laboratories using diverse techniques. Per donor, leukapheresis produced somewhere between about 0.8 and 9 billion PBMCs.

Using the deep immunoSEQ assay, multiplex PCR amplified TCR CDR3 regions from genomic DNA. Extracted genomic DNA from each cell subset was distributed evenly across all wells of several immunoSEQ 96-well plates, and each plate was treated as a replicate. Each replicate PCR for sorted subsets received roughly 0.2 ug genomic DNA, equal to tens of thousands of T cell genomes. Purified libraries were measured with a Qubit 3.0 fluorometer, size-checked on a Bioanalyzer 2100, and measured again with the KAPA Library Quantification kit. Every immunoSEQ 96-well plate was sequenced on a dedicated single-read 150-cycle Illumina NextSeq 550 flow cell. In the original analysis: Because the immunoSEQ output included only junctional sequences and no quality scores, the filtering could not be the same as the filtering used for full-length reads. Sequences were annotated with PyIR, a Python wrapper for IgBLAST v1.9, and V/J genes and CDR3 were assigned using IMGT germline references. Reads with weak V/J assignments (E-value above 1e-6), missing CDR3, stop codons, out-of-frame junctions, or ambiguous translated residues were removed. V3J clonotypes were defined as sequences sharing an identical inferred V gene, J gene, and CDR3 amino acid sequence. The percentage overlap between two repertoires was calculated by dividing the number of shared unique clonotypes by the size of the smaller repertoire. Repertoire richness was assessed with RTK rarefaction, the Chao1 estimator, and Recon v2.1 estimates of unobserved clonotypes. For all TCRbeta clonotypes obtained by the gDNA method from four donors, generation probabilities were computed with OLGA. What TCRdb holds here is the immuneACCESS table cut down to in-frame rearrangements. Part of the clones is not present; checked against another copy, under half of the missing clones reflect an unresolved V gene, and the others are unexplained. V and J calls and clone size come straight from that table; D and trimming were deduced from the DNA. The table for this sample lists around 1.6 million clones; 95% to 99% of them were counted only once. Less than 0.55% of the sample goes to the ten largest clones.

The CDR3 covers 15 residues, taking in both the cysteine and the phenylalanine. Only the CDR3 region is kept as DNA, spanning 45 bases read in frame from base 1. Via the germline V gene (reference sequence), CDR1 is GTSNPN and CDR2 SVGIG. Trimmed from V: 0 bases; trimmed from J: 6 bases; junction bases lacking a gene match: 4. On this clone: There is no known antigen for this receptor. No base-level quality is on record; no much larger clone is a single base apart.

The paper as a whole reports these results and caveats: Because the study included a small number of donors, the genetic and exposure-history diversity represented was limited. Only blood was sampled, and tissue TCR repertoires likely differ from those in blood. Across a few donors, roughly 5.1% of naive CD4, around 3.3% of naive CD8, approximately 2.5% of memory CD4, and 0.4% to 0.45% of memory CD8 clonotypes were shared. Clonotypes shared by all four sorted-subset donors showed higher generation probabilities than non-shared clonotypes. Incomplete sequencing was indicated by rarefaction of sorted-subset datasets, despite the large sequencing depth. Pairwise subsampling led to the expectation that sequencing depth would affect the degree of clonotype sharing among donors. Naive subsets generally had larger estimated clonotype richness than memory subsets did.

The donors were healthy, HIV-negative adults with no recently reported acute infections or vaccinations. Only Caucasian adults living in Nashville, Tennessee, USA were represented among the donors. Magnetic negative selection was used to enrich CD4+ T cells, after which naive cells were positively selected on CD45RA and the negative fraction became the memory subset. Blood was obtained by leukapheresis, after which PBMCs were separated by Ficoll-Histopaque density gradient centrifugation and cryopreserved in liquid nitrogen vapor phase. Purity and quantity of every magnetically sorted T cell population were checked by analytical flow cytometry. Genomic DNA was isolated from every sorted fraction and measured by UV absorbance on a Nanodrop 2000c.

Rearrangement joined TRBV30 to TRBJ1-5; a stretch of 11 junction bases matches TRBD1. This TCR was sampled from a man aged 25 to 40 in good health. Material for sequencing was naive CD4+ T cells sorted from blood. This specimen's cell subset or site label, per the study, means: CD45RA+ positively selected. The CDR3 region reads CAWSVRGQGGQPQHF. The nucleotide sequence reads TGTGCCTGGAGTGTACGGGGACAGGGGGGTCAGCCCCAGCATTTT.